This T cell receptor (beta chain) was identified in a study of blood T cell repertoires in COVID-19. For the study at large: Sources were T cells, B-cell-depleted T cells, or PBMCs; the material itself was cDNA or gDNA.

The Seattle patients, enrolled during active infection, were followed longitudinally. Germline CDR1 is SGHRS and CDR2 is YFSETQ. The CDR3 spans 18 residues. Germline trimming cut 0 bases from V and 4 bases from J; bases unmatched to any gene: 8. The assay was immunoSEQ multiplex PCR, and TCRdb's table has in-frame clones only and misses some. The sample records fewer than 600,000 clones, 89% being singletons. This TCR was sampled from a young man with COVID-19, enrolled during active disease. Sample: peripheral blood. The chain combines TRBV5-1 with TRBJ2-7; 15 bases match TRBD2. CDR3 coding DNA: TGCGCCAGCAGCTTGGGAGGGACTAGCGGGGGGACGTCGTACGAGCAGTACTTC. Amino acid sequence: CASSLGGTSGGTSYEQYF.